Each of the 24 T cell receptor beta chains below was sequenced from the same sample in a study of blood T cell repertoires in COVID-19. The table came from immunoSEQ multiplex PCR; TCRdb's copy has only in-frame clones and leaves some out. The table includes approximately 110,000 clones, more than 70% detected once. Sequencing used peripheral blood. Source of these receptors: a woman of 80 years or more with COVID-19, enrolled during active disease.

The rearrangement uses TRBV7-9 and TRBJ1-4, with D perhaps TRBD1 (5 bases). Germline V gene lookup returns CDR1 SEHNR and CDR2 FQNEAQ (reference sequence). The V end was cut by 2 bases, the J end by 4 bases, with 14 bases between. The CDR3 is made up of 16 amino acids. The CDR3 here is CASSLLGLGDNEKLFF. The CDR3 DNA reads as TGTGCCAGCAGCTTACTGGGGCTTGGGGATAATGAAAAACTGTTTTTT.

The chain joins TRBV7-3 to TRBJ2-2; D is unclear. Per the germline V gene, CDR1 is SGHTA and CDR2 is FQGTGA. The CDR3 runs to 12 residues. The V end lost 5 bases, the J end lost 6 bases, and 7 bases lay between the germline ends. The CDR3 reads CASSPSPGELFF. CDR3 DNA: TGTGCCAGCAGCCCCTCCCCCGGGGAGCTGTTTTTT.

This clone was detected a few times. The chain recombines TRBV10-3 with TRBJ2-7; 10 nucleotides line up with TRBD1. The ends lost 5 bases at V and 7 bases at J; junction bases unmatched: 8. The V gene's germline CDR1 is ENHRY and CDR2 SYGVKD. This CDR3 has 14 amino acids. Here the CDR3 reads CAISTGQGLPEQYF. The CDR3 nucleotides read TGTGCCATCAGTACGGGACAGGGGCTACCGGAGCAGTACTTC.

V gene TRBV4-2 combines with J gene TRBJ2-7, with TRBD2 matching over 10 bases. The CDR3 runs 17 residues. With 1 base clipped from V and 3 bases from J, the junction kept 9 bases outside the gene matches. Germline assignment: CDR1 LGHNA and CDR2 YNFKEQ. The CDR3 DNA sequence: TGTGCCAGCAGCCAAGTGGCTAGCGGGAGATTGGTCTACGAGCAGTACTTC. This translates into CASSQVASGRLVYEQYF.

For the CDR3, the DNA is TGTGCCAGCAGCTTAGGACTAGCGGTGTACAATGAGCAGTTCTTC. Amino acids: CASSLGLAVYNEQFF. The rearrangement uses TRBV11-2 and TRBJ2-1; 9 nucleotides line up with TRBD2. J was trimmed by 4 bases and V by 1 base; bases with no gene match: 2. The length of the CDR3 is 15 residues. CDR1 and CDR2 from the germline V gene are SGHAT and FQNNGV.

In its sample, this clone was seen a few times. The CDR3 nucleotides read TGCGCCAGCAGCGCCGTGTGGGGCATGAACACTGAAGCTTTCTTT. This gives the protein CASSAVWGMNTEAFF. V gene TRBV5-1 combines with J gene TRBJ1-1, with D possibly matching TRBD1 (5 bases). Per the germline V gene, CDR1 is SGHRS and CDR2 is YFSETQ. This CDR3 has 15 amino acids. Trimming removed 4 bases at V and 0 bases at J, with 13 bases between.

In this sample, this clone turned up once. V and J are TRBV20-1 and TRBJ2-7; 9 nucleotides agree with TRBD1. This CDR3 has 14 amino acids. Germline values: CDR1 DFQATT, CDR2 SNEGSKA (reference sequence). With 3 bases clipped from V and 2 bases from J, the junction kept 5 bases outside the gene matches. In DNA, the CDR3 is TGCAGTGCTAGTGGGACAGGGAATCCCTACGAGCAGTACTTC. It specifies CSASGTGNPYEQYF.

The chain couples TRBV28 to TRBJ1-2; 9 positions match TRBD1. The junction had 5 bases not matched to a gene; V was cut back by 5 bases and J by 1 base. The CDR3 spans 15 residues. Germline V gene lookup returns CDR1 MDHEN and CDR2 SYDVKM. This CDR3 reads CASSAWTGVNYGYTF. CDR3 in DNA: TGTGCCAGCAGTGCATGGACAGGGGTTAACTATGGCTACACCTTC.

V gene TRBV29-1 combines with J gene TRBJ1-3, with D possibly being TRBD1 (6 bases). Trimming pared 5 bases from V and 4 bases from J, leaving 15 bases between. CDR1 is SQVTM and CDR2 is ANQGSEA in the germline V gene. The CDR3 contains 14 residues. CDR3 bases: TGCAGCGTTCAGGGGCAGGGAGAGGGAAACACCATATATTTT. Protein sequence: CSVQGQGEGNTIYF.

The rearrangement joins TRBV19 to TRBJ1-4, with D hard to call. CDR1 and CDR2 from the germline V gene are LNHDA and SQIVND (reference sequence). V lost 0 bases to trimming and J lost 8 bases, with 7 bases between them. The CDR3 has 13 residues. CDR3 in DNA: TGTGCCAGTAGTATAGATCGAGGGGAAAAACTGTTTTTT. Its protein is CASSIDRGEKLFF. Based on the CDR3 plus reference TRBV19 and TRBJ1-4, the full variable domain is DGGITQSPKYLFRKEGQNVTLSCEQNLNHDAMYWYRQDPGQGLRLIYYSQIVNDFQKGDIAEGYSVSREKKESFPLTVTSAQKNPTAFYLCASSIDRGEKLFFGSGTQLSVL.

The rearrangement joins TRBV18 to TRBJ2-7; TRBD2 matches 11 bases. With 4 bases clipped from V and 4 bases from J, the junction kept 3 bases outside the gene matches. The CDR3 loop spans 14 amino acids. Germline loops: CDR1 KGHSH, CDR2 LQKENI. CDR3 coding DNA: TGTGCCAGCTCACGCACTAGCGGGAGTTACGAGCAGTACTTC. As protein: CASSRTSGSYEQYF.

DNA for the CDR3: TGTGCCAGCACTGGTAGCGGGGGGAACACCGGGGAGCTGTTTTTT. Its protein product is CASTGSGGNTGELFF. The rearrangement joins TRBV9 to TRBJ2-2; 9 positions match TRBD2. The V gene end was trimmed by 6 bases and the J gene end by 1 base; junction bases not matched to a gene: 4. The CDR3 is made up of 15 amino acids. Germline CDR1 SGDLS, CDR2 YYNGEE.

This clone came up once. The V call is TRBV29-1, the J call TRBJ2-1, with D possibly TRBD1 on 5 matching bases. The length of the CDR3 is 12 residues. Per germline, CDR1 SQVTM and CDR2 ANQGSEA. V was shortened by 3 bases and J by 6 bases, with 9 bases between the two germline ends. This chain's CDR3 is CSVEGQFNEQFF. The CDR3, as DNA: TGCAGCGTTGAGGGGCAGTTCAATGAGCAGTTCTTC.

The rearrangement links TRBV28 to TRBJ2-7; 7 bases are shared with TRBD1. This CDR3 is 15 amino acids long. Germline CDR1 is MDHEN and CDR2 is SYDVKM. V shed 6 bases and J 4 bases; nucleotides not matched to a gene: 12. CDR3 sequence (DNA): TGTGCCAGCAGCTCCCCGACAGGGAAGGTGTACGAGCAGTACTTC. Its protein product is CASSSPTGKVYEQYF.

The chain carries TRBV10-3 and TRBJ2-3; D is unclear. CDR3 length equals 11 residues. Germline CDR1 and CDR2: ENHRY and SYGVKD. The V gene lost 4 bases and the J gene lost 6 bases, with 5 bases spanning the gap. The CDR3 region has the DNA TGTGCCATCAGTGCTGAGGATACGCAGTATTTT. This gives the protein CAISAEDTQYF.

This chain connects TRBV28 to TRBJ2-5; tentatively, D is TRBD2 (6 bases). CDR1 MDHEN and CDR2 SYDVKM come from the germline V gene. V lost 6 bases and J 1 base, leaving 15 bases between the germline ends. This CDR3 spans 15 amino acids. The CDR3 nucleotides read TGTGCCAGCAGCACGGACCCGGGACTCCAAGAGACCCAGTACTTC. It yields the protein CASSTDPGLQETQYF.

The chain uses TRBV6-2 or TRBV6-3 and TRBJ2-2, with a possible D match to TRBD2 (6 bases). Germline-derived CDR1 and CDR2 are MNHEY and SVGEGT. The CDR3 is 17 amino acids. V lost 3 bases and J lost 0, with 14 bases in between. CDR3 protein: CASSYNPGGANTGELFF. Written as DNA, the CDR3 is TGTGCCAGCAGTTATAACCCCGGAGGGGCGAACACCGGGGAGCTGTTTTTT.

CDR3 region: CASSEGTGWMPQHF. The CDR3 coding sequence is TGTGCCAGCAGCGAAGGGACAGGTTGGATGCCCCAGCATTTT. J is TRBJ1-5 and V is TRBV7-8; 8 bases align to TRBD1. The ends lost 5 bases at V and 9 bases at J; junction bases unmatched: 9. This CDR3 region has 14 residues. Looked up from germline, CDR1 is SGHVS and CDR2 is FQNEAQ.

J is TRBJ2-2 and V is TRBV6-4; 7 bases line up with TRBD2. V was clipped by 4 bases and J by 7 bases; unmatched bases: 6. Germline V gene data show CDR1 as MRHNA and CDR2 as SNTAGT. The CDR3 has 14 amino acids. CDR3 DNA sequence: TGTGCCAGCAGTGTGGCGGGAGAAGTCGGGGAGCTGTTTTTT. This gives the protein CASSVAGEVGELFF.

This clone was seen a single time. V is TRBV28 and J is TRBJ2-7; 9 nucleotides match TRBD2. Germline trimming cut 3 bases from V and 9 bases from J; bases unmatched to any gene: 6. Germline CDR1 MDHEN, CDR2 SYDVKM. The CDR3 loop spans 13 amino acids. CDR3 amino acids: CASSFAGGRAQYF. The CDR3 nucleotides are TGTGCCAGCAGTTTCGCGGGGGGGCGGGCGCAGTACTTC. Using reference TRBV28 and TRBJ2-7 for the parts outside the CDR3, the full variable domain is DVKVTQSSRYLVKRTGEKVFLECVQDMDHENMFWYRQDPGLGLRLIYFSYDVKMKEKGDIPEGYSVSREKKERFSLILESASTNQTSMYLCASSFAGGRAQYFGPGTRLTVT.

The CDR3 sequence: CASSPRTGQETQYF. CDR3 nucleotide sequence: TGTGCCAGCTCACCCCGGACAGGGCAAGAGACCCAGTACTTC. The J gene is TRBJ2-5, the V gene TRBV18; the match to TRBD1 covers 8 bases. The J segment lost 2 bases and the V segment lost 3 bases, leaving 2 bases of the junction unmatched. This CDR3 contains 14 residues. Germline V gene data show CDR1 as KGHSH and CDR2 as LQKENI.

The DNA for the CDR3 is TGTGCCAGCAGCTTAATAGGGGGCTACGAGCAGTACTTC. This codes for CASSLIGGYEQYF. The chain joins TRBV7-3 to TRBJ2-7, with a tentative D call TRBD1 (6 bases). V was clipped by 1 base and J by 3 bases, with 7 bases between them. CDR3 length: 13 amino acids. CDR1 is SGHTA and CDR2 is FQGTGA in the germline V gene.

This chain uses TRBV5-6 with TRBJ2-2; 8 nucleotides line up with TRBD2. This CDR3 contains 16 residues. The trim removed 7 bases at V and 0 bases at J, leaving 8 bases unmatched. The germline CDR1 and CDR2 sequences are SGHDT and YYEEEE. The CDR3 DNA sequence: TGTGCCAGCCTCCTAGCGGGCGAAGCGAACACCGGGGAGCTGTTTTTT. Encoded protein: CASLLAGEANTGELFF.

The chain employs TRBV20-1 and TRBJ2-3; 8 bases agree with TRBD1. The length of the CDR3 is 11 residues. The germline CDR1 and CDR2 sequences are DFQATT and SNEGSKA (reference sequence). CDR3 DNA sequence: TGCAGCCTGGGACAGGCAGATACGCAGTATTTT. Translated: CSLGQADTQYF.